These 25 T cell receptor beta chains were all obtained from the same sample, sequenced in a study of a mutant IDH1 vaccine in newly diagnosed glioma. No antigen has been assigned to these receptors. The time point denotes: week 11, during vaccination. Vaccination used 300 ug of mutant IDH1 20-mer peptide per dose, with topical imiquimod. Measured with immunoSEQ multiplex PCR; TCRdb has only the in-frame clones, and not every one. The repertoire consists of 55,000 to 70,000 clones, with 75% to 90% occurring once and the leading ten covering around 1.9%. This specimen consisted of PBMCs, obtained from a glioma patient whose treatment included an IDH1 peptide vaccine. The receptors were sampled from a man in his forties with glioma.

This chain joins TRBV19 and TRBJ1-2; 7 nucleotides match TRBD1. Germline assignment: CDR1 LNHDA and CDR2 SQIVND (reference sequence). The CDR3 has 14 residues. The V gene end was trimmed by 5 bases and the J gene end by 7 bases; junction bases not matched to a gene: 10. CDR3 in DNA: TGTGCCAGTAGTCTCCCTGGGACAGATCGTGGCTACACCTTC. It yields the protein CASSLPGTDRGYTF.

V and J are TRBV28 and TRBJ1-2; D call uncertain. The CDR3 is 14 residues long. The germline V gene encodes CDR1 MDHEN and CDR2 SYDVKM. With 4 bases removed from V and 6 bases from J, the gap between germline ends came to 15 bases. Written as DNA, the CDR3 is TGTGCCAGCAGTTCCCCGGGAGCCGTGGATGGCTACACCTTC. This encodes CASSSPGAVDGYTF.

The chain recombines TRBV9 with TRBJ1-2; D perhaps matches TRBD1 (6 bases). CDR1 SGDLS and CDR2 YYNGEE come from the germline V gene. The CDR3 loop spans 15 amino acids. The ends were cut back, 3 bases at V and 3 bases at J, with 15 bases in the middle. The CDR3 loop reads CASSAEGGSYYGYTF. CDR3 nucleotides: TGTGCCAGCAGCGCGGAGGGGGGTAGCTACTATGGCTACACCTTC.

The chain's CDR3 is CASSWTSLDTDTQYF. The DNA of the CDR3 is TGTGCCAGCAGTTGGACTAGCCTGGACACAGATACGCAGTATTTT. The J gene is TRBJ2-3, the V gene TRBV27; 8 bases are a match to TRBD2. Unmatched junction bases numbered 5, after V lost 4 bases and J lost 2 bases. Per the germline V gene, CDR1 is MNHEY and CDR2 is SMNVEV (reference sequence). The CDR3 runs to 15 residues.

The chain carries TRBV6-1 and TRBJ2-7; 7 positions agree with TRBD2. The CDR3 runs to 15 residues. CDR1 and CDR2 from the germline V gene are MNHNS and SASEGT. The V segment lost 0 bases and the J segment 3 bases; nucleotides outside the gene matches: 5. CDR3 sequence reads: CASSEARGWGYEQYF. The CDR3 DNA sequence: TGTGCCAGCAGTGAAGCGCGGGGGTGGGGCTACGAGCAGTACTTC.

CDR3 nucleotides: TGTGCCAGTATTTCCGGACAGGGGGCGCTTGGCTACACCTTC. Its translation is CASISGQGALGYTF. V is TRBV19 and J is TRBJ1-2; 11 nucleotides agree with TRBD1. Germline trimming cut 7 bases from V and 7 bases from J; bases unmatched to any gene: 8. CDR1 and CDR2 (germline): LNHDA, SQIVND (reference sequence). This CDR3 is built from 14 residues.

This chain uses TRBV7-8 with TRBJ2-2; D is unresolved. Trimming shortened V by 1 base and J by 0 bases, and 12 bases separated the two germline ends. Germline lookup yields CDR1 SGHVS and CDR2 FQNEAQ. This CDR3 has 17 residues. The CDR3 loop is CASSLDLGRPNTGELFF. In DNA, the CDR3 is TGTGCCAGCAGCTTAGATTTGGGCAGACCGAACACCGGGGAGCTGTTTTTT.

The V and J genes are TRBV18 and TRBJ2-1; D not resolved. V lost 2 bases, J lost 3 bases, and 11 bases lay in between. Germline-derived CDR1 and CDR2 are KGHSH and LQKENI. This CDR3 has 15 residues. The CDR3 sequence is CASSPSAGYYNEQFF. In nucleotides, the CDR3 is TGTGCCAGCTCACCATCGGCCGGTTACTACAATGAGCAGTTCTTC.

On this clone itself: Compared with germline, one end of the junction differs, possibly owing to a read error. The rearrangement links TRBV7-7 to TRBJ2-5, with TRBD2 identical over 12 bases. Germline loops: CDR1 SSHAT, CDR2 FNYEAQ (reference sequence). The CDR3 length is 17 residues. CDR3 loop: CASSLEASGRATKTQYF. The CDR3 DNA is TGTGCTAGCAGCTTGGAGGCTAGCGGGAGGGCCACAAAGACCCAGTACTTC.

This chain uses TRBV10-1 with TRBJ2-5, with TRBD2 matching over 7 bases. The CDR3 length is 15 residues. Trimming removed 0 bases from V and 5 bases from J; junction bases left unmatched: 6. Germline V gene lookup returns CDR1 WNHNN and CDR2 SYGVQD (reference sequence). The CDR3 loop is CASSESQRGYETQYF. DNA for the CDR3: TGCGCCAGCAGTGAGTCTCAGCGGGGTTATGAGACCCAGTACTTC.

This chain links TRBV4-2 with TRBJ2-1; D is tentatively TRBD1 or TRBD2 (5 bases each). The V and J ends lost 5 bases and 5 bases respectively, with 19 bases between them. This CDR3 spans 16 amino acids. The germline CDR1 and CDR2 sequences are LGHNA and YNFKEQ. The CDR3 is CASSVGVFSRNNEQFF. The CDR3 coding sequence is TGTGCCAGCAGCGTGGGGGTCTTTTCACGTAACAATGAGCAGTTCTTC.

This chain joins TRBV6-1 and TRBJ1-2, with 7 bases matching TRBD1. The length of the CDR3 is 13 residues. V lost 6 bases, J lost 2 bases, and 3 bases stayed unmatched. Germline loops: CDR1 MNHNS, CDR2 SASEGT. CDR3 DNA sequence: TGTGCCAGCAGCCGGGACAGAAACTATGGCTACACCTTC. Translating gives CASSRDRNYGYTF.

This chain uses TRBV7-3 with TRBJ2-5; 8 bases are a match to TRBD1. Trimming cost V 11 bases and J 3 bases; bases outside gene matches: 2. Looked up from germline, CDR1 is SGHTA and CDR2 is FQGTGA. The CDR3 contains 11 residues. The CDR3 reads CASGGEETQYF. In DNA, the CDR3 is TGTGCCTCAGGGGGCGAAGAGACCCAGTACTTC.

The chain's CDR3 is CASSLTGFSATGELFF. CDR3 nucleotides: TGTGCCAGCAGTTTAACGGGCTTCAGCGCAACCGGGGAGCTGTTTTTT. The chain employs TRBV27 and TRBJ2-2; D is uncertain. CDR3 length equals 16 residues. Germline CDR1 MNHEY, CDR2 SMNVEV (reference sequence). Trimming pared 2 bases from V and 5 bases from J, leaving 15 bases between.

CDR3 nucleotide sequence: TGTGCCAGCAGTTTATATAGCCCCAGGGGGGATTATAGGACTGAAGCTTTCTTT. Translation gives CASSLYSPRGDYRTEAFF. V is TRBV28 and J is TRBJ1-1; 7 nucleotides align to TRBD1. Germline V CDR1 and CDR2: MDHEN, SYDVKM. Trimming cost V 1 base and J 5 bases; bases outside gene matches: 16. There are 18 residues in the CDR3.

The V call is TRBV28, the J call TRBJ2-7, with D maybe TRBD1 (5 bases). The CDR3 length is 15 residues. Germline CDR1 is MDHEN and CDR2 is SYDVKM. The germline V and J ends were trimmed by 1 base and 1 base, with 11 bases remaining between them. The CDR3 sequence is CASSLYGAASYEQYF. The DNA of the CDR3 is TGTGCCAGCAGTTTATATGGGGCAGCTTCCTACGAGCAGTACTTC.

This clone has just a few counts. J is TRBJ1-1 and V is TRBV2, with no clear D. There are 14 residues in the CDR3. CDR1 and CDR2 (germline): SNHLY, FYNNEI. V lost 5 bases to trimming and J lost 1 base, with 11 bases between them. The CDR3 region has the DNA TGTGCCAGCAGTCCCGAGAGGCGGAACACTGAAGCTTTCTTT. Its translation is CASSPERRNTEAFF. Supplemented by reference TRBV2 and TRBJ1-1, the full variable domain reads EPEVTQTPSHQVTQMGQEVILRCVPISNHLYFYWYRQILGQKVEFLVSFYNNEISEKSEIFDDQFSVERPDGSNFTLKIRSTKLEDSAMYFCASSPERRNTEAFFGQGTRLTVV.

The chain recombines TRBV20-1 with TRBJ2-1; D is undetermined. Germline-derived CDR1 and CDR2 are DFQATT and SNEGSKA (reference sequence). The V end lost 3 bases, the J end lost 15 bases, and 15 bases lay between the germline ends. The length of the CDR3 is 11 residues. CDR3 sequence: CSARFGPEAFF. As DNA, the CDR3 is TGCAGTGCTAGGTTCGGGCCCGAGGCGTTCTTC.

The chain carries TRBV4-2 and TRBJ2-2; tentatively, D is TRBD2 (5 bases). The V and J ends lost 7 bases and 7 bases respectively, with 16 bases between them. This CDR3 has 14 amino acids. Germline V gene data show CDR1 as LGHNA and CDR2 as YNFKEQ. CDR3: CASKFIGKIGELFF. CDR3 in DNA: TGTGCCAGCAAGTTTATCGGGAAGATCGGGGAGCTGTTTTTT.

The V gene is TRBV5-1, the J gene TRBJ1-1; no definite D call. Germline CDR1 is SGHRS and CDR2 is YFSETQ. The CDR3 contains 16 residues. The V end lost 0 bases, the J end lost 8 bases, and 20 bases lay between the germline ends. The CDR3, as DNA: TGCGCCAGCAGCTTGGAGGCTGTAACGATCTCGAGAGAAGCTTTCTTT. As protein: CASSLEAVTISREAFF. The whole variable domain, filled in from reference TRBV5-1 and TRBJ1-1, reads KAGVTQTPRYLIKTRGQQVTLSCSPISGHRSVSWYQQTPGQGLQFLFEYFSETQRNKGNFPGRFSGRQFSNSRSEMNVSTLELGDSALYLCASSLEAVTISREAFFGQGTRLTVV.

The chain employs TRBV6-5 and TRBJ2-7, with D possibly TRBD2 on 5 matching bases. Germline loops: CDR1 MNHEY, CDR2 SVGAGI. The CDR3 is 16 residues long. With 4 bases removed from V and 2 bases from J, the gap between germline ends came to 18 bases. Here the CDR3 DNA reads TGTGCCAGCAGTTTACTACTAGGAGCGCGTACCTACGAGCAGTACTTC. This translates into CASSLLLGARTYEQYF.

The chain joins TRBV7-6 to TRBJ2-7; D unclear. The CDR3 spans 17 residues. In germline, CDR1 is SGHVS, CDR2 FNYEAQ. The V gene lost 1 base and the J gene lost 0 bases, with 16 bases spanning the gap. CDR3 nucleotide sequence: TGTGCCAGCAGCTTAGACTCACAACCCGATAGCTCCTACGAGCAGTACTTC. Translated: CASSLDSQPDSSYEQYF.

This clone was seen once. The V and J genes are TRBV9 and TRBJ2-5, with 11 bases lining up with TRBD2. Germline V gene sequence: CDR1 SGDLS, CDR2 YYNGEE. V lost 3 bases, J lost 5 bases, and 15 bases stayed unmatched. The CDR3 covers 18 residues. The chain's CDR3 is CASSATSGSHRTGETQYF. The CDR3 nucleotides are TGTGCCAGCAGCGCAACTAGCGGGAGTCACCGGACTGGGGAGACCCAGTACTTC.

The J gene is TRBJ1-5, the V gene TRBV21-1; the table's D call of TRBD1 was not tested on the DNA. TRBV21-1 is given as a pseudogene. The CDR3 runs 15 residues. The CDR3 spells CASSWADRENQPQHF. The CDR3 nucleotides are TGTGCCAGCAGCTGGGCAGACAGGGAGAATCAGCCCCAGCATTTT.

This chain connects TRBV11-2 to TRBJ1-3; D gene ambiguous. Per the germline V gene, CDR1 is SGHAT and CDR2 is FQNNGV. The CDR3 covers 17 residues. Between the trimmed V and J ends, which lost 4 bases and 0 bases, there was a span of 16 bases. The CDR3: CASSSLDARHSGNTIYF. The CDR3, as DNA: TGTGCCAGCAGCTCCCTAGATGCCCGACACTCTGGAAACACCATATATTTT.